This T cell receptor (beta chain) was sequenced in a study of blood T cell repertoires in COVID-19. Study as a whole: The samples span acute and convalescent COVID-19 from the United States, Italy and Spain. T cells, B-cell-depleted T cells, or PBMCs supplied cDNA or gDNA.

Source study methods: Quantification of nucleated cells was approximated via reference gene primer amplification. Generated by immunoSEQ multiplex PCR, the TCRdb table keeps only in-frame clones and is missing some. V, J and clone size are taken as reported in that table, and D and trimming were inferred from the DNA itself. Altogether a few hundred thousand clones are present, roughly 90% being singletons, with the ten largest covering around 10%. The CDR3 has 14 amino acids. With V trimmed by 5 bases and J by 3 bases, 5 bases remained unmatched. Germline CDR1 and CDR2: SNHLY and FYNNEI. This sequence was found in a woman under 40 with COVID-19, enrolled during active disease. The sequencing input was peripheral blood. The chain employs TRBV2 and TRBJ2-3; 7 nucleotides line up with TRBD2. CDR3 sequence (DNA): TGTGCCAGCAGTAGGAGGGGAGGGACAGATACGCAGTATTTT. It specifies CASSRRGGTDTQYF.